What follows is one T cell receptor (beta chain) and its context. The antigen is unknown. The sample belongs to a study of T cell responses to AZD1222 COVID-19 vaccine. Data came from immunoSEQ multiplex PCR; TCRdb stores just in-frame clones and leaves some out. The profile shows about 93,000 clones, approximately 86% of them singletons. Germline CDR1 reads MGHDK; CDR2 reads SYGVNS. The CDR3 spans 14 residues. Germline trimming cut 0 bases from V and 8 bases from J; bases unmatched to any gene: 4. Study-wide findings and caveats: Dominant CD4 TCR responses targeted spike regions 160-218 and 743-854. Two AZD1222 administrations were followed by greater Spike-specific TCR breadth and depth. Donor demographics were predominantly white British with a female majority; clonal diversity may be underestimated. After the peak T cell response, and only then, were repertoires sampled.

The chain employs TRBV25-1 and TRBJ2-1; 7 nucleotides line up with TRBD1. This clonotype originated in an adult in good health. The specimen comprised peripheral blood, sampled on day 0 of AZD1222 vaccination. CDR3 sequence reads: CASSEYRGRDEQFF. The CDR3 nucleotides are TGTGCCAGCAGTGAATATAGGGGGCGGGATGAGCAGTTCTTC.